This T cell receptor (beta chain) was documented in a study of T-cell memory formation after mild COVID-19. Points from the study as a whole: Researchers report contracting CD4+ clones mostly in CM and EM, with CD8+ clones in EMRA.

Amplification by 5'RACE using constant-segment primers produced TCR alpha and TCR beta cDNA libraries that carried sample barcodes and UMIs. MiXCR was run by TCRdb on the 5' RACE reads, yielding one entry per CDR3 protein. The data contain roughly 400,000 distinct CDR3 sequences, 18% of them singletons. Remarks on this clonotype: Its antigen is not known.

Germline values: CDR1 DFQATT, CDR2 SNEGSKA (reference sequence). J was trimmed by 0 bases and V by 1 base; bases with no gene match: 13. The CDR3 contains 18 residues. The V call is TRBV20-1, the J call TRBJ2-3; 7 nucleotides align to TRBD2. The sequence came from a man aged 18 to 35 who had mild COVID-19 (a few samples of this study predate the infection). Cell type and time point are not known. What was sequenced was PBMCs or a T cell subset sorted from them (not recorded which). The CDR3: CSARVEGTTHSSTDTQYF. CDR3 DNA sequence: TGCAGTGCTAGAGTAGAGGGGACTACTCATTCTAGCACAGATACGCAGTATTTT.